This TCR beta chain appears in the sequencing data of a study of monozygotic twins with inflammatory bowel disease. General study results and limits: Limited statistical power may explain no repertoire similarity difference between concordant and discordant twins.

Looked up from germline, CDR1 is SGHRS and CDR2 is YFSETQ. This CDR3 is built from 16 residues. The draw for each donor consisted of a single 2.5 ml blood sample. A template switching step added UMIs, each with a 6-nucleotide sample barcode. TCRdb reprocessed the 5' RACE reads; each CDR3 protein has one entry and no DNA is given. This table lists 440,000 or so distinct CDR3 sequences. Remarks on this clonotype: Its specificity is not known.

The sample taken for sequencing was blood. The sequence derives from a human donor with ulcerative colitis or Crohn's disease, or a healthy co-twin of an affected twin (not recorded which). J is TRBJ2-1 and V is TRBV5-1. CDR3 protein: CASSLGLTKAYNEQFF.